Below, 2 T cell receptor beta chains from the same sample are listed, as sequenced in a study of glioma-infiltrating T cells. The iRepertoire nested amplicon-rescue multiplex PCR amplified TCR alpha and beta CDR3s from RNA. One entry per CDR3 protein, called by TCRdb with MiXCR from the multiplex PCR reads. Of approximately 90,000 distinct CDR3 sequences in the sample, about a quarter are singletons; the top ten hold about 6.6%. The sequenced material came from glioma tissue, nonneoplastic brain tissue, or PBMCs (not recorded which). The receptors stem from a human donor with low-grade glioma or glioblastoma, undergoing nonglioma brain surgery, or in good health (not recorded which).

This clonotype was detected ten times or more. The chain uses TRBV2 and TRBJ2-7, with 13 nucleotides matching TRBD2. With 5 bases clipped from V and 6 bases from J, the junction kept 4 bases outside the gene matches. The CDR3 covers 14 residues. From germline, CDR1 is SNHLY and CDR2 FYNNEI. CDR3 sequence: CASSKGLAGIEQYF. CDR3 in DNA: TGTGCCAGCAGTAAGGGACTAGCGGGGATCGAGCAGTACTTC. The full variable domain, with the rest looked up from reference TRBV2 and TRBJ2-7, is EPEVTQTPSHQVTQMGQEVILRCVPISNHLYFYWYRQILGQKVEFLVSFYNNEISEKSEIFDDQFSVERPDGSNFTLKIRSTKLEDSAMYFCASSKGLAGIEQYFGPGTRLTVT.

This clonotype was counted at least ten times. CDR3 region: CASSQVGQGPEQFF. DNA for the CDR3: TGTGCCAGCAGCCAAGTGGGACAGGGGCCCGAGCAGTTCTTC. The chain combines TRBV3-1 with TRBJ2-1; 10 positions match TRBD1. The V and J ends lost 1 base and 10 bases, in that order; junction bases with no gene match: 4. In germline, CDR1 is LGHDT, CDR2 YNNKEL (reference sequence). This CDR3 is built from 14 residues.